The 3 T cell receptor beta chains below come from one sample, sequenced in a study of CD8+CD57+ T cells in acquired aplastic anemia. Patients picked for sequencing had shown CD8+CD57+ cell expansion detected by flow cytometry. Profiling of TCR beta VDJ combinations and CDR3 sequences used genomic DNA as template. MiXCR was run by TCRdb on the reads, yielding one entry per CDR3 protein. The sample consists of some 200,000 distinct CDR3 sequences, about 62% of them appearing once. Sequencing was performed on sorted CD4+, CD8+, or CD8+CD57+ T cells (not recorded which) from PBMCs. These receptors were obtained from a human donor with aplastic anemia.

This clonotype was detected once. The chain links TRBV20-1 to TRBJ2-3; possibly TRBD2 for D (6 bases). The CDR3 has 13 residues. The ends were cut back, 7 bases at V and 1 base at J, with 12 bases in the middle. Germline V gene sequence: CDR1 DFQATT, CDR2 SNEGSKA (reference sequence). The chain's CDR3 is CSVRERGTDTQYF. The DNA for the CDR3 is TGCAGTGTTCGGGAGAGGGGCACAGATACGCAGTATTTT.

The rearrangement links TRBV2 to TRBJ2-7, with D possibly being TRBD2 (6 bases). Germline loops: CDR1 SNHLY, CDR2 FYNNEI. V lost 9 bases to trimming and J lost 3 bases, with 9 bases between them. The CDR3 extends over 11 amino acids. The CDR3 reads CASRRDYEQYV. In nucleotides, the CDR3 is TGTGCCAGTCGGCGGGACTACGAGCAGTACGTC.

This clonotype has more than one count but fewer than ten. The CDR3 loop is CASSAGGYEQYF. The CDR3 bases are TGTGCCAGCAGCGCAGGGGGCTACGAGCAGTACTTC. The chain recombines TRBV2 with TRBJ2-7; TRBD1 matches at 7 bases. The J segment lost 3 bases and the V segment lost 6 bases, leaving 2 bases of the junction unmatched. The CDR3 is 12 residues long. Germline CDR1 is SNHLY and CDR2 is FYNNEI.